This T cell receptor (beta chain) was identified in a study of blood T cell repertoires in COVID-19. Study-wide context: The United States, Italy and Spain supplied acute and convalescent COVID-19 samples.

CDR3 length: 17 residues. Trimming took 1 base from V and 7 from J, leaving 19 bases between them. Germline V gene data show CDR1 as LGHNA and CDR2 as YNFKEQ. The repertoire was sequenced with immunoSEQ multiplex PCR; TCRdb's copy has only in-frame clones and lacks some. The sample carries 200,000 to 250,000 clones, roughly 80% recorded once. The receptor was isolated from a woman aged 40 to 50 with acute COVID-19. This chain connects TRBV4-2 to TRBJ1-4; D not certain. The source material was PBMCs or T cells enriched from blood (not recorded which). The CDR3 here is CASSQVSPYVKFEKLFF. CDR3 nucleotides: TGTGCCAGCAGCCAAGTTAGTCCCTACGTAAAGTTTGAAAAACTGTTTTTT.